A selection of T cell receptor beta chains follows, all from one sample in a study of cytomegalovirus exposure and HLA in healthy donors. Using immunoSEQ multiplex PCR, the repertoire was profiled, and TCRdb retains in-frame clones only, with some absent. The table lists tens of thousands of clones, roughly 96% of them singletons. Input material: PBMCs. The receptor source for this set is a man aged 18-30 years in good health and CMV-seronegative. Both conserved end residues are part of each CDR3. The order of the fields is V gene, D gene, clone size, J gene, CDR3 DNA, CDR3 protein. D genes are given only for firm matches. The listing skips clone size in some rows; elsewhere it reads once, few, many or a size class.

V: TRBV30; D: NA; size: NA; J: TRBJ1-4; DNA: TGTGCCTGGAGACAGGGTGCTAATGAAAAACTGTTTTTT; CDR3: CAWRQGANEKLFF
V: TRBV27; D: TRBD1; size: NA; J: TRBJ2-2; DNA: TGTGCCAGCAGTTTTAGGACAGGGGTTCCCGGGGAGCTGTTTTTT; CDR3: CASSFRTGVPGELFF
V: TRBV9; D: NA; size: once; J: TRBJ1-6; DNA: TGTGCCAGCAGCGTCACCGGGGAGATCAATTCACCCCTCCACTTT; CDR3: CASSVTGEINSPLHF
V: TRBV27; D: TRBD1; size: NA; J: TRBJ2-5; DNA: TGTGCCAGCACCGCCCGGACAGGACGTCAAGAGACCCAGTACTTC; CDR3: CASTARTGRQETQYF
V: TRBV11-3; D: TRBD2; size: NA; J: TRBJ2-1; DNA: TGTGCCAGCAGGGGACTAGCGGGAGGGAATGAGCAGTTCTTC; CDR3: CASRGLAGGNEQFF
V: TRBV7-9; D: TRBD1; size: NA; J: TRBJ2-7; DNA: TGTGCCAGCAGCTCTCGGGACAGGGATTACGAGCAGTACTTC; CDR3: CASSSRDRDYEQYF
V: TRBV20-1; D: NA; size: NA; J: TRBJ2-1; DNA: TGCAGTGCTAGAGATCAGTATGAGCAGTTCTTC; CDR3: CSARDQYEQFF
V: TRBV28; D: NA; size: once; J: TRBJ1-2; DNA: TGTGCCAGCCTCCAAGGGGGGGTCTATGGCTACACCTTC; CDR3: CASLQGGVYGYTF
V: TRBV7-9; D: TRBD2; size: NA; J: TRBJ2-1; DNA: TGTGCCAGCAGCCGACTAGCGGGAGGGGATGAGCAGTTCTTC; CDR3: CASSRLAGGDEQFF
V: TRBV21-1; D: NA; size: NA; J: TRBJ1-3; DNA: TGTGCCAGCAGCAAAGCTCCGGGACAGAGAAACACCATATATTTT; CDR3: CASSKAPGQRNTIYF
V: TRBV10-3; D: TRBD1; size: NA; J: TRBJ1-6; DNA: TGTGCCATCAGTGAGTCGGGACAGCCTAATTCACCCCTCCACTTT; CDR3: CAISESGQPNSPLHF
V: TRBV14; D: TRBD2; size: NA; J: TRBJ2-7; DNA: TGTGCCAGCAGCCACACTGGGACTAGCGGGAGTCCGGGGCAGTACTTC; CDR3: CASSHTGTSGSPGQYF
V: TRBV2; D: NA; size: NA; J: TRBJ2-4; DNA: TGTGCCAGCAGTGAAGGTGTCAGGGCCAAAAACATTCAGTACTTC; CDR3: CASSEGVRAKNIQYF
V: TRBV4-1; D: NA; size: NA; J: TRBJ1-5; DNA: TGCGCCAGCAGCCAAGATATAACAGCCTCCTGGCAGCCCCAGCATTTT; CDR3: CASSQDITASWQPQHF
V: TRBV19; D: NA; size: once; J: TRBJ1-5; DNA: TGTGCCAGTAGTTATAGGGGGGGCAGAGCAAGTCAGCCCCAGCATTTT; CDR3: CASSYRGGRASQPQHF
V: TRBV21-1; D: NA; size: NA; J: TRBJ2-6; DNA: TGTGCCAGCAGCGGGGGGGCAACTTGGGCCAACGTCCTGACTTTC; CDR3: CASSGGATWANVLTF
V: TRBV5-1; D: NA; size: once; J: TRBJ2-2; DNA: TGCGCCAGCAGCCACCCGGAGGGGGCGGATACCGGGGAGCTGTTTTTT; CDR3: CASSHPEGADTGELFF
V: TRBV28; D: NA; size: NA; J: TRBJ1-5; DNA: TGTGCCAGCAGTACCGCCTCGACAGTTAAAGGATTTCGGCCCCAGCATTTT; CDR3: CASSTASTVKGFRPQHF
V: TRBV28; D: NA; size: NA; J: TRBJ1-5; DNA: TGTGCCAGCAGGACAGCGAATCAGCCCCAGCATTTT; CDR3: CASRTANQPQHF
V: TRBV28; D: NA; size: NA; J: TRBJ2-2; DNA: TGTGCCAGCAGTATCCCGACAGAGGTCGGGGAGCTGTTTTTT; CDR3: CASSIPTEVGELFF
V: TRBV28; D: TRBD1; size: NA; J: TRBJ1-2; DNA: TGTGCCAGCAGTTTAAGGGGGCACGGCTATGGCTACACCTTC; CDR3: CASSLRGHGYGYTF
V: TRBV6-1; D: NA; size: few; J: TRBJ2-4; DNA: TGTGCCAGCAGTGAAGGCAGGGCGGACATTCAGTACTTC; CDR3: CASSEGRADIQYF
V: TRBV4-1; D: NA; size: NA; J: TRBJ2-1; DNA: TGCGCCAGCAGCCGCCTCCGGGATAGCTCCTACAATGAGCAGTTCTTC; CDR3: CASSRLRDSSYNEQFF
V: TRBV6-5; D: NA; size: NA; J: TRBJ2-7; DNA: TGTGCCAGCAGATTTCAGGCTTCGTACGAGCAGTACTTC; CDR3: CASRFQASYEQYF
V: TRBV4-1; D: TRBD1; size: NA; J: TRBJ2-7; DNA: TGCGCCAGCAGGGCGACAGGGATGACCTACGAGCAGTACTTC; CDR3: CASRATGMTYEQYF
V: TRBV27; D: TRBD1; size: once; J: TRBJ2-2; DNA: TGTGCCAGCAGTTTCCCGGGACAGGGACGGACCGGGGAGCTGTTTTTT; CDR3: CASSFPGQGRTGELFF
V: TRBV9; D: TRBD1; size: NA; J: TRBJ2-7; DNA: TGTGCCAGCAGCGTACTTACAGGGGCAACGCCCTACGAGCAGTACTTC; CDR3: CASSVLTGATPYEQYF
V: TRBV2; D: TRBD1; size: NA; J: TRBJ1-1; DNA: TGTGCCAGCAGGGACAGGGTAGCTGAAGCTTTCTTT; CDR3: CASRDRVAEAFF
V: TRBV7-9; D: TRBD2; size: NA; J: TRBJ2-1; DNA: TGTGCCAGCAGCGAGACGGGAGGGACGAATGAGCAGTTCTTC; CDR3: CASSETGGTNEQFF
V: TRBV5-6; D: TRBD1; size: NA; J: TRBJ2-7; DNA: TGTGCCAGCAGCTTGGGTCGGACAGGGACGAAATCCTACGAGCAGTACTTC; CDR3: CASSLGRTGTKSYEQYF
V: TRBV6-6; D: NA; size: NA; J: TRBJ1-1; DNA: TGTGCCAGCAGTTCGGGGGGCAGGGGAAGGGCTGAAGCTTTCTTT; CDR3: CASSSGGRGRAEAFF
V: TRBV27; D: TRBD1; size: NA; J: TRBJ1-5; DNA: TGTGCCAGCAGCTCATCGGGACAGGGCAATCAGCCCCAGCATTTT; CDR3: CASSSSGQGNQPQHF
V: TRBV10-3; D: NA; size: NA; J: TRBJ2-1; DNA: TGTGCCATCAGAGGAGGGGCAGGGCCGAGCAATGAGCAGTTCTTC; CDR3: CAIRGGAGPSNEQFF
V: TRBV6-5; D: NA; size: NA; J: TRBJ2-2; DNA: TGTGCCAGCAGTTACTCTCAGGGCCTTGATCTGTTTTTT; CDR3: CASSYSQGLDLFF
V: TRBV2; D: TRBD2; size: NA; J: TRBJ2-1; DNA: TGTGCCAGCATAGTTAGCGGGAGTGGCGGTGAGCAGTTCTTC; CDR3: CASIVSGSGGEQFF
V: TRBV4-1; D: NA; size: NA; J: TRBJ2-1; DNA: TGCGCCAGCAGCCACTCCTTGAGACAGGACAATGAGCAGTTCTTC; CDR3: CASSHSLRQDNEQFF
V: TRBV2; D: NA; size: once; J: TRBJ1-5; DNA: TGTGCCAGCAGTGAAGCGCTTCGGGGTAGAGGTTTCGATCAGCCCCAGCATTTT; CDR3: CASSEALRGRGFDQPQHF
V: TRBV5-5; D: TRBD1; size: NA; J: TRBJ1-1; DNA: TGTGCCAGCAGCTTAGTAGGGGGCTTGGATGAAGCTTTCTTT; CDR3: CASSLVGGLDEAFF
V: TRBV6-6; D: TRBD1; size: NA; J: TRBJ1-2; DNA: TGTGCCAGCAGTTACGGGACAGGGGGCATGGGCTACACCTTC; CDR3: CASSYGTGGMGYTF
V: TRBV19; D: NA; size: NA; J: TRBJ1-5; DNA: TGTGCCAGTAGTCCAACCCCTGGGACACATGCACAGCCCCAGCATTTT; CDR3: CASSPTPGTHAQPQHF
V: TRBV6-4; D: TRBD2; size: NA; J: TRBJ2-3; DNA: TGTGCCAGCAGTGACCGCGGGAGGGCCACAGATACGCAGTATTTT; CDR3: CASSDRGRATDTQYF
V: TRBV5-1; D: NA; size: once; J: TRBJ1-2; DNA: TGCGCCAGCAGCTTGATGTTTTCGGGCAGGGATGGCTACACCTTC; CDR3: CASSLMFSGRDGYTF
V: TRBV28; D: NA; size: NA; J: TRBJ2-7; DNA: TGTGCCAGCAGGTTACAGGGATCCTACGAGCAGTACTTC; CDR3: CASRLQGSYEQYF
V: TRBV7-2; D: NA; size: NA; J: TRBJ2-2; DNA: TGTGCCAGCAGCTTAGGCGGGACCTCCACCGGGGAGCTGTTTTTT; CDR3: CASSLGGTSTGELFF
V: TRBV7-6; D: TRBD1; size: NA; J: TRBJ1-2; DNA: TGTGCCAGCAGCTTGATGGGTACAGGGGGAGATGGCTACACCTTC; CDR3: CASSLMGTGGDGYTF
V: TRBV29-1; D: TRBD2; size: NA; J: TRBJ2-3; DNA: TGCAGCGTTTTTGGACTAGCGGGAGATACGCAGTATTTT; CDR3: CSVFGLAGDTQYF
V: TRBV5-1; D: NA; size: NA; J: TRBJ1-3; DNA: TGCGCCAGCAGCTTGACGGGAGCAGCTGGAAACACCATATATTTT; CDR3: CASSLTGAAGNTIYF
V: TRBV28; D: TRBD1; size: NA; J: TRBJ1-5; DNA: TGTGCCAGCAGCACGGGACAGCTAAATCAGCCCCAGCATTTT; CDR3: CASSTGQLNQPQHF